Listed below are T cell receptor beta chains from one sample, sequenced in a study of blood T cell repertoires in COVID-19. Profiled with immunoSEQ multiplex PCR; TCRdb holds only in-frame clones, not every one. This table holds over 250,000 clones, 89% found once. The sample was peripheral blood. These receptors were taken from a man aged 45-65 years with acute or convalescent COVID-19. The CDR3 runs from the conserved cysteine through the conserved F or W. D genes are given only for firm matches. The size entry is marked missing in some rows and otherwise reads once, few, many or a size class.

d_call j_call clone_size v_call cdr3_aa cdr3_nt
NA TRBJ1-4 NA TRBV9 CASSPERGTNEKLFF TGTGCCAGCAGCCCCGAGAGAGGTACTAATGAAAAACTGTTTTTT
TRBD1 TRBJ2-2 NA TRBV5-1 CASSFHSSPGQGVTGELFF TGCGCCAGCAGCTTCCATTCATCCCCAGGGCAGGGGGTTACCGGGGAGCTGTTTTTT
NA TRBJ1-2 NA TRBV5-1 CASSSGLYGYTF TGCGCCAGCAGCTCTGGACTCTATGGCTACACCTTC
NA TRBJ2-2 NA TRBV3-1/TRBV3-2 CASSGSERPGELFF TGTGCCAGCAGCGGCTCGGAGCGGCCCGGGGAGCTGTTTTTT
NA TRBJ2-1 NA TRBV27 CASSPTYRVGEQFF TGTGCCAGCAGTCCCACATACAGGGTAGGTGAGCAGTTCTTC
NA TRBJ2-4 once TRBV12-3/TRBV12-4 CASSFSVNIQYF TGTGCCAGCAGTTTTTCGGTGAACATTCAGTACTTC
TRBD1 TRBJ1-3 NA TRBV30 CAWSRYGQAISSGNTIYF TGTGCCTGGAGCCGATATGGACAGGCGATAAGCTCTGGAAACACCATATATTTT
NA TRBJ2-1 NA TRBV6-5 CATWPSYNEQFF TGTGCCACCTGGCCCTCCTACAATGAGCAGTTCTTC
NA TRBJ1-2 few TRBV5-3 CARKEAGYGYTF TGTGCCAGAAAGGAGGCGGGCTATGGCTACACCTTC
TRBD1 TRBJ2-3 once TRBV7-9 CASTGQGATDTQYF TGTGCCAGCACCGGACAGGGGGCCACAGATACGCAGTATTTT
NA TRBJ1-2 NA TRBV21-1 CASPGGNYGYTF TGTGCCTCCCCCGGGGGTAACTATGGCTACACCTTC
TRBD2 TRBJ2-7 NA TRBV9 CASSPGTSGGGQYF TGTGCCAGCAGCCCCGGGACTAGCGGGGGTGGGCAGTACTTC
NA TRBJ1-2 NA TRBV6-5 CASTSRGGDPYGYTF TGTGCCAGCACCTCGCGGGGGGGCGACCCCTATGGCTACACCTTC
NA TRBJ2-6 NA TRBV7-2 CASSSVSGANVLTF TGTGCCAGCAGCTCTGTCTCTGGGGCCAACGTCCTGACTTTC
TRBD1 TRBJ2-7 NA TRBV5-1 CASSLQGASSYEQYF TGCGCCAGCAGCTTGCAGGGGGCCAGCTCCTACGAGCAGTACTTC
NA TRBJ1-5 few TRBV3-1/TRBV3-2 CASSQDPGKGQPQHF TGTGCCAGCAGCCAAGATCCGGGAAAAGGTCAGCCCCAGCATTTT
TRBD1 TRBJ2-7 NA TRBV29-1 CSVVADRGYEQYF TGCAGCGTTGTGGCTGACAGGGGATACGAGCAGTACTTC
NA TRBJ2-7 NA TRBV5-6 CASSSLFANREYEQYF TGTGCCAGCAGCTCTCTTTTCGCTAACAGGGAATACGAGCAGTACTTC
NA TRBJ1-6 NA TRBV27 CASSLQGRDSPLHF TGTGCCAGCAGCCTACAGGGAAGGGATTCACCCCTCCACTTT
TRBD1 TRBJ1-2 NA TRBV6-1 CASSEGQGSAYTF TGTGCCAGCAGCGAAGGACAGGGTTCGGCCTACACCTTC
NA TRBJ2-6 NA TRBV6-5 CASRQDAGANVLTF TGTGCCAGCAGACAGGACGCTGGGGCCAACGTCCTGACTTTC
TRBD2 TRBJ2-3 NA TRBV30 CAWRVAGGSTDTQYF TGTGCCTGGAGGGTAGCGGGGGGAAGCACAGATACGCAGTATTTT
TRBD1 TRBJ1-2 NA TRBV18 CASSPDRAFYGYTF TGTGCCAGCTCACCAGACAGGGCCTTTTATGGCTACACCTTC
NA TRBJ1-1 NA TRBV27 CASSLDSGLGTEAFF TGTGCCAGCAGTTTAGATTCGGGATTGGGCACTGAAGCTTTCTTT
NA TRBJ2-1 NA TRBV18 CASSPFGGTNEQFF TGTGCCAGCTCACCGTTCGGGGGAACCAATGAGCAGTTCTTC
NA TRBJ2-7 NA TRBV9 CASSPLRGGAAEQYF TGTGCCAGCAGCCCTTTAAGGGGGGGGGCCGCCGAGCAGTACTTC
TRBD1 TRBJ2-3 NA TRBV7-4 CASSWDAGQEYSTDTQYF TGTGCCAGCAGCTGGGACGCGGGACAGGAGTATAGCACAGATACGCAGTATTTT
NA TRBJ1-2 NA TRBV6-5 CASSYSVTRGYGYTF TGTGCCAGCAGTTACTCGGTTACTCGGGGATATGGCTACACCTTC
NA TRBJ2-6 NA TRBV27 CASRRAGANVLTF TGTGCCAGCCGGAGGGCTGGGGCCAACGTCCTGACTTTC
TRBD1 TRBJ1-2 once TRBV6-1 CASSEGRGLGYTF TGTGCCAGCAGTGAGGGCAGGGGGCTTGGCTACACCTTC
NA TRBJ1-1 NA TRBV29-1 CSVEDSPGAEAFF TGCAGCGTTGAGGACAGCCCTGGGGCTGAAGCTTTCTTT
TRBD1 TRBJ2-7 NA TRBV27 CASSLYPGGSYEQYF TGTGCCAGCAGTTTATACCCAGGGGGCTCCTACGAGCAGTACTTC
TRBD2 TRBJ2-5 once TRBV2 CATKTSGGQGETQYF TGTGCCACCAAGACTAGCGGGGGGCAGGGAGAGACCCAGTACTTC
TRBD1 TRBJ2-1 NA TRBV11-2 CASSARSTGQGTDEQFF TGTGCCAGCAGCGCCCGATCGACGGGACAGGGGACCGATGAGCAGTTCTTC
NA TRBJ1-2 once TRBV2 CASTLGGAVLNYGYTF TGTGCCAGCACCCTCGGAGGGGCAGTACTTAACTATGGCTACACCTTC
NA TRBJ1-1 NA TRBV5-1 CASSTDTPNTEAFF TGCGCCAGCAGCACGGACACACCGAACACTGAAGCTTTCTTT
NA TRBJ1-4 NA TRBV2 CASHSQIGVGEKLFF TGTGCCAGCCACTCTCAGATCGGGGTCGGTGAAAAACTGTTTTTT
NA TRBJ1-1 NA TRBV6-5 CASSYAGMNTEAFF TGTGCCAGCAGTTATGCAGGGATGAACACTGAAGCTTTCTTT
NA TRBJ1-2 NA TRBV27 CASRGFGKNYGYTF TGTGCCAGCAGGGGCTTTGGCAAGAACTATGGCTACACCTTC
TRBD1 TRBJ1-1 NA TRBV7-9 CASSFAGQGANTEAFF TGTGCCAGCAGCTTCGCAGGACAGGGGGCAAACACTGAAGCTTTCTTT
NA TRBJ2-6 NA TRBV3-1/TRBV3-2 CASMVRGANVLTF TGTGCCAGCATGGTGCGGGGGGCCAACGTCCTGACTTTC
NA TRBJ2-3 once TRBV21-1 CASSELGGERTDTQYF TGTGCCAGCAGTGAACTAGGGGGCGAGAGGACAGATACGCAGTATTTT
NA TRBJ1-1 NA TRBV2 CASSDPGQGGVSTEAFF TGTGCCAGCAGTGACCCTGGCCAGGGAGGGGTAAGCACTGAAGCTTTCTTT
NA TRBJ1-1 NA TRBV6-5 CASSQPTGTEAFF TGTGCCAGCAGCCAACCGACAGGAACTGAAGCTTTCTTT
TRBD1 TRBJ2-5 once TRBV5-5 CASSRWTGGETQYF TGTGCCAGCAGCCGCTGGACAGGGGGGGAGACCCAGTACTTC
TRBD1 TRBJ2-5 NA TRBV7-9 CASSDRDRVRETQYF TGTGCCAGCAGCGACCGGGACAGGGTGAGGGAGACCCAGTACTTC
NA TRBJ1-2 NA TRBV2 CATLTTGGSNYGYTF TGTGCCACTCTTACTACCGGGGGATCTAACTATGGCTACACCTTC
TRBD1 TRBJ1-3 NA TRBV2 CASSAGQELSGNTIYF TGTGCCAGCAGTGCCGGACAGGAACTGTCTGGAAACACCATATATTTT
NA TRBJ1-2 NA TRBV12-5 CASGLTIAGGYTF TGTGCTAGTGGTTTGACTATAGCAGGGGGCTACACCTTC
NA TRBJ1-6 NA TRBV3-1/TRBV3-2 CASTLLTGRNSPLHF TGTGCCAGCACCCTCCTCACTGGGAGGAATTCACCCCTCCACTTT
NA TRBJ1-1 NA TRBV5-1 CASSLAPHQNTEAFF TGCGCCAGCAGCTTGGCCCCACACCAGAACACTGAAGCTTTCTTT
TRBD1 TRBJ1-2 NA TRBV25-1 CASSPIQGALGYGYTF TGTGCCAGCAGTCCCATACAGGGGGCATTGGGATATGGCTACACCTTC
NA TRBJ1-6 NA TRBV9 CASSLTRGNSPLHF TGTGCCAGCAGCCTAACCAGGGGAAATTCACCCCTCCACTTT
NA TRBJ2-2 once TRBV9 CASTLGGANTGELFF TGTGCCAGCACCCTGGGGGGGGCTAACACCGGGGAGCTGTTTTTT
NA TRBJ1-2 NA TRBV20-1 CSATINYGYTF TGCAGTGCTACTATCAACTATGGCTACACCTTC